This TCR beta chain was captured by sequencing in a study of cytomegalovirus exposure and HLA in healthy donors. Points from the study as a whole: Cytomegalovirus-associated status was assigned to approximately 160 TCR beta chains. According to a subsequent analysis, TCR clusters identified in the first cohort showed a tendency to co-occur across the approximately 110 validation repertoires.

The CDR3 consists of 16 residues. Per the germline V gene, CDR1 is MDHEN and CDR2 is SYDVKM. The ends were cut back, 3 bases at V and 9 bases at J, with 21 bases in the middle. This clone was seen once. Its antigen remains unknown. The repertoire was sequenced with immunoSEQ multiplex PCR; TCRdb's copy has only in-frame clones and lacks some. The sample records approximately 150,000 clones, roughly 84% being singletons. This receptor was taken from a man aged 25 to 40 in good health and CMV-seropositive. This chain uses TRBV28 with TRBJ2-1; tentative D call: TRBD1 (5 bases). The source material was PBMCs. CDR3 coding DNA: TGTGCCAGCAGTTTTTTACAGGAACCGAGTCTGGGTGAGCAGTTCTTC. This gives the protein CASSFLQEPSLGEQFF.